A single sample gave rise to the 2 T cell receptor beta chains below, sequenced in a study of blood T cell repertoires in COVID-19. TCRdb keeps only in-frame clones here, not all; method: immunoSEQ multiplex PCR. The repertoire holds 250,000 to 350,000 clones, with roughly 90% as singletons. The material sequenced was peripheral blood. The source is a woman between 45 and 60 years old with active or convalescent COVID-19.

The chain uses TRBV7-2 and TRBJ1-3, with D tentatively TRBD1 (6 bases). In germline, CDR1 is SGHTA, CDR2 FQGNSA. The CDR3 is 13 residues long. V dropped 6 bases and J dropped 2 bases, with 8 bases sitting between them. The CDR3 coding sequence is TGTGCCAGCAGGCAGGGGCCTGGAAACACCATATATTTT. As protein: CASRQGPGNTIYF.

This clone was found once. This chain uses TRBV7-2 with TRBJ2-3; 11 bases align to TRBD2. The CDR3 runs to 17 residues. The germline V gene has CDR1 SGHTA and CDR2 FQGNSA. With V trimmed by 2 bases and J by 1 base, 5 bases remained unmatched. The CDR3, as DNA: TGTGCCAGCAGCTTACATCTAGCGGGAGGACGCACAGATACGCAGTATTTT. It codes for CASSLHLAGGRTDTQYF.